This T cell receptor beta chain was identified in a study of cytomegalovirus exposure and HLA in healthy donors. Findings and limits, study-wide: V- and J-gene trimming in TCR beta was tied to a missense DCLRE1C variant by an analysis performed later. Some V segments could not be told apart, so they were left out, TRBV6-2 and TRBV6-3 among them. In terms of immune exposure information, only CMV serostatus was available.

The PCR was carried out with 60 Vbeta primers and 13 Jbeta primers. Repertoires were generated with immunoSEQ multiplex PCR, while TCRdb's copy carries only in-frame clones and drops some. The table lists roughly 100,000 clones, about 12% of them singletons. Germline assignment: CDR1 SEHNR and CDR2 FQNEAQ (reference sequence). The V and J ends lost 1 base and 6 bases respectively, with 13 bases between them. The CDR3 has 14 amino acids. The sample holds a few counts of this clone. No antigen is known for it. The sequenced sample was PBMCs. The receptor was isolated from a man in his forties or fifties in good health and CMV-seropositive. This chain connects TRBV7-9 to TRBJ2-7; tentatively, D is TRBD2 (5 bases). As DNA, the CDR3 is TGTGCCAGCAGCTTAGGTCAGCCGGGGTCCGAGCAGTACTTC. Translating gives CASSLGQPGSEQYF.